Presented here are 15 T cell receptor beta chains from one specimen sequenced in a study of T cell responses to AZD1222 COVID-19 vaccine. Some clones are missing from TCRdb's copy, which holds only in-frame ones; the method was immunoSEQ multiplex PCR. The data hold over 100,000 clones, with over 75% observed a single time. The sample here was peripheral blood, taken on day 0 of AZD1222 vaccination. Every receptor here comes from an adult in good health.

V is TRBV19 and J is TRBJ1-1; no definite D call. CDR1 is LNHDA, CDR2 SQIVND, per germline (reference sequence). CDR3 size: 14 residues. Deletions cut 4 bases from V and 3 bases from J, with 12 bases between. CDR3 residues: CASSTAQTHTEAFF. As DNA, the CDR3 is TGTGCCAGTAGTACAGCCCAGACTCACACTGAAGCTTTCTTT. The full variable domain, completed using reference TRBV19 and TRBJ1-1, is DGGITQSPKYLFRKEGQNVTLSCEQNLNHDAMYWYRQDPGQGLRLIYYSQIVNDFQKGDIAEGYSVSREKKESFPLTVTSAQKNPTAFYLCASSTAQTHTEAFFGQGTRLTVV.

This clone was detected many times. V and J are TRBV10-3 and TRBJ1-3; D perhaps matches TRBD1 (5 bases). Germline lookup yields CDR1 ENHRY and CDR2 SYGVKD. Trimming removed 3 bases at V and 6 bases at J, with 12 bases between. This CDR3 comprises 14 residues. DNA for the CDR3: TGTGCCATCAGTGATTCGGGACGGACAAACACCATATATTTT. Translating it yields CAISDSGRTNTIYF.

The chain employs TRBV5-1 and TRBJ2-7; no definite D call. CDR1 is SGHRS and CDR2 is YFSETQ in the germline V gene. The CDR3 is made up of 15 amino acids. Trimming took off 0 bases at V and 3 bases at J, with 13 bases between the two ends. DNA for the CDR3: TGCGCCAGCAGCTTGGGGGTAGGGCTAAACTACGAGCAGTACTTC. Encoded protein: CASSLGVGLNYEQYF.

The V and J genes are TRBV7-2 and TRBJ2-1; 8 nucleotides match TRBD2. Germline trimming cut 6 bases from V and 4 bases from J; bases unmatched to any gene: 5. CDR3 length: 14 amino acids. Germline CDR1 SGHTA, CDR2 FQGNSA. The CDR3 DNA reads TGTGCCAGCAGTCTCGGGAGGGAGTACAATGAGCAGTTCTTC. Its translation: CASSLGREYNEQFF. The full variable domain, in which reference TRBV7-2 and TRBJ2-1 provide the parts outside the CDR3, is GAGVSQSPSNKVTEKGKDVELRCDPISGHTALYWYRQSLGQGLEFLIYFQGNSAPDKSGLPSDRFSAERTGGSVSTLTIQRTQQEDSAVYLCASSLGREYNEQFFGPGTRLTVL.

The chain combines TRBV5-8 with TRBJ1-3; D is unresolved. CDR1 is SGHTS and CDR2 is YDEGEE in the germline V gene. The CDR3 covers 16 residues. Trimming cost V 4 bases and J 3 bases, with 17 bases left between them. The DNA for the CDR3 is TGTGCCAGCAGCCCCCCGGTAGGGTTAATTGGAAACACCATATATTTT. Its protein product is CASSPPVGLIGNTIYF.

For the CDR3, the DNA is TGTGCCAGCAGCTTGACTGGGGCGTACGAGCAGTACTTC. Encoded protein: CASSLTGAYEQYF. The rearrangement joins TRBV5-4 to TRBJ2-7, with D maybe TRBD1 (5 bases). The germline V gene encodes CDR1 SGHNT and CDR2 YYREEE (reference sequence). Trimming stripped 1 base from V and 4 bases from J, with 9 bases between. This CDR3 has 13 residues.

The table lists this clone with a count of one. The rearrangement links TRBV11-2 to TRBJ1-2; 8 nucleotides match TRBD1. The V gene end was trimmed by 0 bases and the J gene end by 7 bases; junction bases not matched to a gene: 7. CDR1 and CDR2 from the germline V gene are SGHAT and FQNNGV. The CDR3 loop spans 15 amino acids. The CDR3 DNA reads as TGTGCCAGCAGCTTAGATTGGCAGGGGGCAGGTGGCTACACCTTC. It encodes CASSLDWQGAGGYTF.

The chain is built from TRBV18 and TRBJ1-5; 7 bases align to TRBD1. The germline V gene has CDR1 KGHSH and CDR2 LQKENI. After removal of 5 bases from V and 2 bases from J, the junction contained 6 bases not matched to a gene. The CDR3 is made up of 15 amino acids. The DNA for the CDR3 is TGTGCCAGCTCAGCGACAGGGTTGGGCAATCAGCCCCAGCATTTT. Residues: CASSATGLGNQPQHF.

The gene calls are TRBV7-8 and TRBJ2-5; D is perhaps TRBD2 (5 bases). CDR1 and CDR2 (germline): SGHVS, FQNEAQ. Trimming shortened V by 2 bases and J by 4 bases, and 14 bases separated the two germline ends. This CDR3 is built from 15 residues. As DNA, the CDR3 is TGTGCCAGCAGCTTAAGGGCCGGGATTCCAGAGACCCAGTACTTC. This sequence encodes CASSLRAGIPETQYF. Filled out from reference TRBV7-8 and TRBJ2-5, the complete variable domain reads GAGVSQSPRYKVAKRGQDVALRCDPISGHVSLFWYQQALGQGPEFLTYFQNEAQLDKSGLPSDRFFAERPEGSVSTLKIQRTQQEDSAVYLCASSLRAGIPETQYFGPGTRLLVL.

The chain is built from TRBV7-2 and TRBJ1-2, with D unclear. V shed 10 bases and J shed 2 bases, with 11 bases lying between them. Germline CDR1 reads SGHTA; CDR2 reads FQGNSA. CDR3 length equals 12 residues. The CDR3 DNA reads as TGTGCCACCCCCAGAGGGAACTATGGCTACACCTTC. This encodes CATPRGNYGYTF.

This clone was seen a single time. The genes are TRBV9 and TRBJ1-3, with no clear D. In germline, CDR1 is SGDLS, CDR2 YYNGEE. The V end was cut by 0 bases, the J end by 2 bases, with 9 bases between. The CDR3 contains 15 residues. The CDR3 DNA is TGTGCCAGCAGCGTAGAGGCGGTACCTGGAAACACCATATATTTT. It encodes CASSVEAVPGNTIYF.

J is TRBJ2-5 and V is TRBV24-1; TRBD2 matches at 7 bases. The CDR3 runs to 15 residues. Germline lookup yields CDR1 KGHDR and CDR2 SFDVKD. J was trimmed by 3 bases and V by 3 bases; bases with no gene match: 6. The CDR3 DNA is TGTGCCACCAGTGATCCCCGACGGGGGGAAGAGACCCAGTACTTC. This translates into CATSDPRRGEETQYF.

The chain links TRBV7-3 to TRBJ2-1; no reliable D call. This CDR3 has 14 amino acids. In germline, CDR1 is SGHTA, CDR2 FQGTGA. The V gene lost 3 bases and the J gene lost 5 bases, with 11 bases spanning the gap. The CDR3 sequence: CASSFVRSDNEQFF. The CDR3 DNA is TGTGCCAGCAGCTTCGTACGGTCCGACAATGAGCAGTTCTTC.

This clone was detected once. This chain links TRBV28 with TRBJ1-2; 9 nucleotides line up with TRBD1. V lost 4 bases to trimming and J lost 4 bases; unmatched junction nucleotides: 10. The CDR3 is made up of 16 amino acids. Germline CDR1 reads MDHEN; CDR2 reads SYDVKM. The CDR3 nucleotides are TGTGCCAGCAGTTCCTCCGGGACAGGGTGGGCCTATGGCTACACCTTC. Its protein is CASSSSGTGWAYGYTF.

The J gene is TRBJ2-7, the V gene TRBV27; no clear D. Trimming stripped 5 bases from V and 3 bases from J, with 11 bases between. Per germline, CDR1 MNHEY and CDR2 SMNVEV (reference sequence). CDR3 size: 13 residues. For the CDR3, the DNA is TGTGCCAGCAGTCCCCAGGTGGGCTACGAGCAGTACTTC. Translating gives CASSPQVGYEQYF.